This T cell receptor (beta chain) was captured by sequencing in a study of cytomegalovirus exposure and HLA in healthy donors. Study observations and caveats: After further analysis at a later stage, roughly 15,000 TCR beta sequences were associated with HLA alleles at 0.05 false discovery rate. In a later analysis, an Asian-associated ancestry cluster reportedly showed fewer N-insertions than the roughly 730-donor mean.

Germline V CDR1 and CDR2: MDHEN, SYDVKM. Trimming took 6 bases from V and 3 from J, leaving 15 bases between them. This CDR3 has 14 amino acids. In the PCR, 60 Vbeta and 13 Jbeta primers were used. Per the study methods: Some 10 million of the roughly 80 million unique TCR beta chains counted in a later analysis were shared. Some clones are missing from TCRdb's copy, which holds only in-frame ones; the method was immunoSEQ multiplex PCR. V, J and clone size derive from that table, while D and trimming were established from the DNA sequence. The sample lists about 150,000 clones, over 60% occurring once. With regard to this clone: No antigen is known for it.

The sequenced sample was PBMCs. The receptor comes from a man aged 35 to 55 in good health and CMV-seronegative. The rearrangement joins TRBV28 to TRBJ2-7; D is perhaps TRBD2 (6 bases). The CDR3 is CASRPSGLSYEQYF. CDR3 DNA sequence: TGTGCCAGCAGGCCCTCGGGACTCAGCTACGAGCAGTACTTC.